This T cell receptor (beta chain) was documented in a study of blood T cell repertoires in COVID-19. Method: immunoSEQ multiplex PCR; TCRdb's copy keeps in-frame clones and lacks some. Here the sample spans about 190,000 clones, around 84% being singletons. As regards this clone: The sample contains more than one DNA sequence encoding this CDR3.

In germline, CDR1 is SGHTA, CDR2 FQGTGA. This CDR3 is 15 amino acids long. Trimming cost V 2 bases and J 7 bases; bases outside gene matches: 1. The origin of this receptor is a young woman who had recovered from COVID-19. The chain employs TRBV7-3 and TRBJ2-1, with 14 nucleotides matching TRBD2. The sequenced sample consisted of PBMCs or T cells enriched from blood (not recorded which). CDR3 amino acids: CASSLGTSGSNEQFF. The DNA for the CDR3 is TGTGCCAGCAGCTTAGGGACTAGCGGGAGTAATGAGCAGTTCTTC.